What follows are 25 T cell receptor beta chains derived from one specimen sequenced in a study of blood T cell repertoires in COVID-19. TCRdb keeps only in-frame clones here, not all; method: immunoSEQ multiplex PCR. The sample has approximately 240,000 clones, more than 65% seen once. The sequenced sample was peripheral blood. The receptors come from a woman in her thirties or forties who had recovered from COVID-19.

V usage is TRBV29-1 and J usage is TRBJ2-1; 8 nucleotides align to TRBD1. The CDR3 has 16 amino acids. The V and J ends lost 5 bases and 4 bases, in that order; junction bases with no gene match: 13. Germline assignment: CDR1 SQVTM and CDR2 ANQGSEA. CDR3 residues: CSVRTGRPVGYNEQFF. For the CDR3, the DNA is TGCAGCGTTCGGACAGGGCGCCCTGTTGGTTACAATGAGCAGTTCTTC.

This clone was counted once. The chain is built from TRBV6-2 or TRBV6-3 and TRBJ2-7, with 9 bases that match TRBD1. Looked up from germline, CDR1 is MNHEY and CDR2 is SVGEGT. The CDR3 sequence is 19 residues long. After removal of 5 bases from V and 1 base from J, the junction contained 18 bases not matched to a gene. The CDR3: CASSLRQGGPVLDSYEQYF. CDR3 nucleotides: TGTGCCAGCAGTCTTCGACAGGGGGGCCCAGTACTGGATTCCTACGAGCAGTACTTC.

The chain has TRBV18 and TRBJ1-3, with 9 bases fitting TRBD1. CDR1 KGHSH and CDR2 LQKENI come from the germline V gene. V shed 2 bases and J 8 bases; nucleotides not matched to a gene: 7. The length of the CDR3 is 15 residues. The CDR3 region has the DNA TGTGCCAGCTCACCAACACAGGGGGCAGGAGACACCATATATTTT. It is translated as CASSPTQGAGDTIYF. Based on the CDR3 plus reference TRBV18 and TRBJ1-3, the full variable domain is NAGVMQNPRHLVRRRGQEARLRCSPMKGHSHVYWYRQLPEEGLKFMVYLQKENIIDESGMPKERFSAEFPKEGPSILRIQQVVRGDSAAYFCASSPTQGAGDTIYFGEGSWLTVV.

The chain couples TRBV7-9 to TRBJ2-7; no firm D call. The CDR3 runs to 13 residues. V dropped 5 bases and J dropped 2 bases, with 10 bases sitting between them. Germline V CDR1 and CDR2: SEHNR, FQNEAQ (reference sequence). The CDR3 loop reads CASSLAGPYEQYF. The CDR3, as DNA: TGTGCCAGCAGCCTGGCAGGTCCCTACGAGCAGTACTTC.

The V gene is TRBV28, the J gene TRBJ1-5; 9 bases are shared with TRBD1. There are 16 residues in the CDR3. V lost 0 bases, J lost 6 bases, and 6 bases stayed unmatched. Germline V gene sequence: CDR1 MDHEN, CDR2 SYDVKM. CDR3: CASSLWEQGAVQPQHF. The CDR3 nucleotides are TGTGCCAGCAGTTTATGGGAACAGGGGGCTGTTCAGCCCCAGCATTTT. Using reference TRBV28 and TRBJ1-5 for the parts outside the CDR3, the full variable domain is DVKVTQSSRYLVKRTGEKVFLECVQDMDHENMFWYRQDPGLGLRLIYFSYDVKMKEKGDIPEGYSVSREKKERFSLILESASTNQTSMYLCASSLWEQGAVQPQHFGDGTRLSIL.

The V gene is TRBV10-3, the J gene TRBJ1-4; tentatively, D is TRBD1 (5 bases). The CDR3 length is 14 residues. The V gene's germline CDR1 is ENHRY and CDR2 SYGVKD. Trimming left V 3 bases short and J 5 bases short, with 10 bases between. In DNA, the CDR3 is TGTGCCATCAGTGATTACGGGGGAAATGAAAAACTGTTTTTT. This gives the protein CAISDYGGNEKLFF.

The chain employs TRBV18 and TRBJ2-5; D not certain. The CDR3 runs 12 residues. Germline V gives CDR1 KGHSH, CDR2 LQKENI. The V end lost 5 bases, the J end lost 4 bases, and 8 bases lay between the germline ends. The CDR3 DNA reads as TGTGCCAGCTCATCACTACTAGAGACCCAGTACTTC. It yields the protein CASSSLLETQYF.

The chain is built from TRBV25-1 and TRBJ1-6; perhaps TRBD1 as D (5 bases). The CDR3 runs 15 residues. The germline gives CDR1 MGHDK, CDR2 SYGVNS. V dropped 8 bases and J dropped 8 bases, with 19 bases sitting between them. The CDR3 reads CASAETTVGDSPLHF. As DNA, the CDR3 is TGTGCCAGCGCCGAGACGACAGTTGGAGATTCACCCCTCCACTTT.

This clone appeared a single time. V gene TRBV6-2 or TRBV6-3 combines with J gene TRBJ2-3, with unresolved D. Trimming pared 4 bases from V and 5 bases from J, leaving 13 bases between. This CDR3 comprises 14 residues. Germline values: CDR1 MNHEY, CDR2 SVGEGT. In DNA, the CDR3 is TGTGCCAGCAGTTTGAGGTTGCGCGAAGATACGCAGTATTTT. Translated: CASSLRLREDTQYF.

V usage is TRBV14 and J usage is TRBJ1-4, with a weak D call TRBD1 (6 bases). CDR1 and CDR2 (germline): SGHDN, FVKESK. Trimming took off 7 bases at V and 6 bases at J, with 12 bases between the two ends. This CDR3 region has 13 residues. The CDR3 sequence is CASNRGAYEKLFF. CDR3 bases: TGTGCCAGCAACCGGGGGGCGTATGAAAAACTGTTTTTT.

This chain uses TRBV4-1 with TRBJ1-3, with D perhaps TRBD1 (6 bases). The CDR3 consists of 17 residues. The V end lost 0 bases, the J end lost 3 bases, and 15 bases lay between the germline ends. Germline-derived CDR1 and CDR2 are MGHRA and YSYEKL. The CDR3 loop reads CASSQDGGGRVGNTIYF. In DNA, the CDR3 is TGCGCCAGCAGCCAAGATGGGGGGGGGCGAGTTGGAAACACCATATATTTT.

This clone was found a few times. The chain uses TRBV4-3 and TRBJ2-3; tentative D call: TRBD2 (5 bases). With 0 bases removed from V and 0 bases from J, the gap between germline ends came to 10 bases. Germline CDR1 is LGHNA and CDR2 is YSLEER. This CDR3 is 16 amino acids long. The CDR3 DNA follows: TGCGCCAGCAGCCAAGATAAAGAGGGTAGCACAGATACGCAGTATTTT. Protein product: CASSQDKEGSTDTQYF.

The chain joins TRBV27 to TRBJ1-3; a weak D match, TRBD1 (5 bases). Trimming took 2 bases from V and 4 from J, leaving 9 bases between them. Germline lookup yields CDR1 MNHEY and CDR2 SMNVEV (reference sequence). This CDR3 region has 14 residues. In DNA, the CDR3 is TGTGCCAGCAGTTTAGGGGCTTCAGGAAACACCATATATTTT. It is translated as CASSLGASGNTIYF.

CDR3 in DNA: TGTGCCACCCACGGACAGAGGAGCAATCAGCCCCAGCATTTT. Translating it yields CATHGQRSNQPQHF. This chain joins TRBV19 and TRBJ1-5, with a possible D match to TRBD1 (6 bases). Trimming cost V 10 bases and J 1 base, with 14 bases left between them. The CDR3 is made up of 14 amino acids. Germline CDR1 is LNHDA and CDR2 is SQIVND (reference sequence).

The chain carries TRBV27 and TRBJ1-2; D ambiguous. Trimming removed 6 bases from V and 5 bases from J, with 22 bases in between. This CDR3 has 16 residues. Germline V lookup: CDR1 MNHEY, CDR2 SMNVEV (reference sequence). For the CDR3, the DNA is TGTGCCAGCAGCCCAAAGGGAGATATCATAGGGTATGGCTACACCTTC. It encodes CASSPKGDIIGYGYTF.

The rearrangement links TRBV11-2 to TRBJ2-7; 10 bases are shared with TRBD2. The ends lost 8 bases at V and 2 bases at J; junction bases unmatched: 6. CDR3 size: 14 residues. From germline, CDR1 is SGHAT and CDR2 FQNNGV. CDR3 loop: CASGKTSGPYEQYF. The CDR3 coding sequence is TGTGCCAGCGGGAAGACTAGCGGGCCCTACGAGCAGTACTTC.

The chain joins TRBV2 to TRBJ1-5, with D uncertain. The germline CDR1 and CDR2 sequences are SNHLY and FYNNEI. Between the trimmed V and J ends, which lost 4 bases and 6 bases, there was a span of 10 bases. The CDR3 runs to 13 residues. CDR3 sequence reads: CASSVQASQPQHF. In DNA, the CDR3 is TGTGCCAGCAGTGTACAAGCTAGTCAGCCCCAGCATTTT.

This clone appeared many times. The chain combines TRBV19 with TRBJ1-1; D gene ambiguous. The CDR3 loop spans 12 amino acids. V was pared by 6 bases and J by 5 bases, with 10 bases between. Germline V CDR1 and CDR2: LNHDA, SQIVND (reference sequence). The CDR3 loop reads CASRFRGTEAFF. Here the CDR3 DNA reads TGTGCCAGTAGATTCCGAGGGACTGAAGCTTTCTTT.

For the CDR3, the DNA is TGCGCCAGCACCTTCGGAGGAGCCCAAGAGACCCAGTACTTC. Its translation is CASTFGGAQETQYF. This chain joins TRBV5-1 and TRBJ2-5; D is perhaps TRBD2 (5 bases). V lost 6 bases, J lost 1 base, and 13 bases lay in between. Germline V lookup: CDR1 SGHRS, CDR2 YFSETQ. This CDR3 has 14 amino acids.

The chain couples TRBV5-6 to TRBJ2-7; D may be TRBD2 (6 bases). The CDR3 has 14 residues. Germline V CDR1 and CDR2: SGHDT, YYEEEE. V shed 4 bases and J shed 5 bases, with 16 bases lying between them. DNA for the CDR3: TGTGCCAGCAGCGGAGACTTCGGGGGAAACGAGCAGTACTTC. Residues: CASSGDFGGNEQYF.

The chain combines TRBV25-1 with TRBJ1-6, with 8 bases aligning to TRBD1. The CDR3 covers 15 residues. Unmatched junction bases numbered 6, after V lost 1 base and J lost 10 bases. CDR1 and CDR2 (germline): MGHDK, SYGVNS. The CDR3 bases are TGTGCCAGCAGTGAATCGGGTGGGACAGGATCACCCCTCCACTTT. Translation: CASSESGGTGSPLHF.

The chain links TRBV28 to TRBJ1-4; TRBD1 aligns across 9 bases. Germline CDR1 MDHEN, CDR2 SYDVKM. The CDR3 is 15 amino acids. The V gene end was trimmed by 6 bases and the J gene end by 8 bases; junction bases not matched to a gene: 10. The CDR3 loop reads CASSPPGQGPEKLFF. DNA for the CDR3: TGTGCCAGCAGCCCACCGGGACAGGGTCCGGAAAAACTGTTTTTT. The entire variable domain, with the rest obtained from reference TRBV28 and TRBJ1-4, is as follows: DVKVTQSSRYLVKRTGEKVFLECVQDMDHENMFWYRQDPGLGLRLIYFSYDVKMKEKGDIPEGYSVSREKKERFSLILESASTNQTSMYLCASSPPGQGPEKLFFGSGTQLSVL.

V usage is TRBV5-1 and J usage is TRBJ2-7; TRBD1 is a possible D gene (5 bases). V was clipped by 0 bases and J by 4 bases, with 14 bases between them. The CDR3 spans 15 residues. CDR1 is SGHRS and CDR2 is YFSETQ in the germline V gene. CDR3 residues: CASSLVGQGEYEQYF. DNA for the CDR3: TGCGCCAGCAGCTTGGTCGGCCAGGGTGAGTACGAGCAGTACTTC.

This chain connects TRBV15 to TRBJ2-5, with 7 nucleotides matching TRBD2. After removal of 4 bases from V and 4 bases from J, the junction contained 12 bases not matched to a gene. The CDR3 length is 16 residues. The V gene's germline CDR1 is LNHNV and CDR2 YYDKDF (reference sequence). The CDR3 DNA reads TGTGCCACCAGCATTACATATGTGACTAGCCCAGAGACCCAGTACTTC. It codes for CATSITYVTSPETQYF. The full variable domain, its missing parts supplied by reference TRBV15 and TRBJ2-5, is DAMVIQNPRYQVTQFGKPVTLSCSQTLNHNVMYWYQQKSSQAPKLLFHYYDKDFNNEADTPDNFQSRRPNTSFCFLDIRSPGLGDTAMYLCATSITYVTSPETQYFGPGTRLLVL.

The chain is built from TRBV6-2 or TRBV6-3 and TRBJ1-1; D gene ambiguous. Deletions cut 5 bases from V and 4 bases from J, with 14 bases between. Germline-derived CDR1 and CDR2 are MNHEY and SVGEGT. The CDR3 contains 14 residues. CDR3 in amino acids: CASSLSGWATEAFF. The CDR3 nucleotides read TGTGCCAGCAGTCTAAGTGGCTGGGCCACTGAAGCTTTCTTT.